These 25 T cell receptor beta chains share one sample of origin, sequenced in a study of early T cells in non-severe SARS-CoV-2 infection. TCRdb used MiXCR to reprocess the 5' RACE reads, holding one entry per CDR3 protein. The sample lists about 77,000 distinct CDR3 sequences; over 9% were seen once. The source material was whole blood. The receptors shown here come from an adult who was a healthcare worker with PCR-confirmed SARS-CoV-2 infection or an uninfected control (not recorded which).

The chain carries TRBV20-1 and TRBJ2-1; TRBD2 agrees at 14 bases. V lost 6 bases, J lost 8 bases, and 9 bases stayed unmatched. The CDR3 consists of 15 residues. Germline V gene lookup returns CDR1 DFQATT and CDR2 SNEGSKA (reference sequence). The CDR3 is CSAALGTSGSDEQFF. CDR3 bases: TGCAGTGCCGCCCTGGGGACTAGCGGGAGTGATGAGCAGTTCTTC.

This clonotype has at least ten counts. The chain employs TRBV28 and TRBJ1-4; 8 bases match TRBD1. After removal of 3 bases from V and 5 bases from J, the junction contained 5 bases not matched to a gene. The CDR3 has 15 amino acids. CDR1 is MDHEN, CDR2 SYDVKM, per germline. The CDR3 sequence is CASSFRTGINEKLFF. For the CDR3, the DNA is TGTGCCAGCAGTTTTCGGACAGGGATAAATGAAAAACTGTTTTTT.

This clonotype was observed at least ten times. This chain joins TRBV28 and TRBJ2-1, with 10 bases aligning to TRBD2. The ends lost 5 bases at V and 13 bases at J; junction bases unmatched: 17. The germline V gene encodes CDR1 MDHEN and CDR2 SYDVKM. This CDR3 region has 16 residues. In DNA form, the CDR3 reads TGTGCCAGCAGTCGAAGGTCCGGACTAGCGGAAAAATCCCAGTTCTTC. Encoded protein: CASSRRSGLAEKSQFF. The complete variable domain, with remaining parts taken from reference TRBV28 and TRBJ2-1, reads DVKVTQSSRYLVKRTGEKVFLECVQDMDHENMFWYRQDPGLGLRLIYFSYDVKMKEKGDIPEGYSVSREKKERFSLILESASTNQTSMYLCASSRRSGLAEKSQFFGPGTRLTVL.

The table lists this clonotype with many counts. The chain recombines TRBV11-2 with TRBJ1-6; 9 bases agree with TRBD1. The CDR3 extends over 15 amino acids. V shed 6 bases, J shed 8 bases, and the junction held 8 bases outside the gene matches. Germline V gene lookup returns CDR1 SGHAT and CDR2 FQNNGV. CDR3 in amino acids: CASRLAGTGYSPLHF. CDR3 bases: TGTGCCAGCAGACTCGCTGGGACAGGGTATTCACCCCTCCACTTT.

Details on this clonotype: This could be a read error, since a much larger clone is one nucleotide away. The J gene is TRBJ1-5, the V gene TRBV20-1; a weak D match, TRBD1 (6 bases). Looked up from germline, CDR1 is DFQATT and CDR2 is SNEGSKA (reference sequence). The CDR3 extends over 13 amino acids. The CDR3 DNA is TGCAGTGCTAGCCAGGGGACCGATCAGGCCCAGCATTTT. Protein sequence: CSASQGTDQAQHF.

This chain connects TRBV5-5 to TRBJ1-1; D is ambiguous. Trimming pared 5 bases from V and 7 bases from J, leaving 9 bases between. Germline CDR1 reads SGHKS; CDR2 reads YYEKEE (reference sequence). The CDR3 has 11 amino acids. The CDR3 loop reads CASSFQLEAFF. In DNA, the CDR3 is TGTGCCAGCAGTTTTCAACTTGAAGCTTTCTTT. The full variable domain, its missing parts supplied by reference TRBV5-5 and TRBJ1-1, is DAGVTQSPTHLIKTRGQQVTLRCSPISGHKSVSWYQQVLGQGPQFIFQYYEKEERGRGNFPDRFSARQFPNYSSELNVNALLLGDSALYLCASSFQLEAFFGQGTRLTVV.

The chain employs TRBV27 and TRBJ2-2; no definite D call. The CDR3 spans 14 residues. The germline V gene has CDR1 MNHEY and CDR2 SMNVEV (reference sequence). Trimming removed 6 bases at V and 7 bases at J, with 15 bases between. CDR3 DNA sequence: TGTGCCAGCAGCCTATCCGAGGCGGTCGGGGAGCTGTTTTTT. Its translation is CASSLSEAVGELFF.

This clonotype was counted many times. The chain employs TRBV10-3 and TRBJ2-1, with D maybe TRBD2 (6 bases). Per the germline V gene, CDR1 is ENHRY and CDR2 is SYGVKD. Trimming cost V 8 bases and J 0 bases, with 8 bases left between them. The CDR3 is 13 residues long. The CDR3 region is CAIGGFSYNEQFF. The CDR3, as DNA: TGTGCCATCGGGGGGTTCTCCTACAATGAGCAGTTCTTC.

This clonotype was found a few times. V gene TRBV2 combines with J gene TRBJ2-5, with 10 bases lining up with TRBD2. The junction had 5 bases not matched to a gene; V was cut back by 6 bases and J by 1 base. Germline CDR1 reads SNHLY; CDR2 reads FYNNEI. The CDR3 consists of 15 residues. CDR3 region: CASRYTSGIQETQYF. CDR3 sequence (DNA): TGTGCCAGCAGGTACACTAGCGGGATCCAAGAGACCCAGTACTTC.

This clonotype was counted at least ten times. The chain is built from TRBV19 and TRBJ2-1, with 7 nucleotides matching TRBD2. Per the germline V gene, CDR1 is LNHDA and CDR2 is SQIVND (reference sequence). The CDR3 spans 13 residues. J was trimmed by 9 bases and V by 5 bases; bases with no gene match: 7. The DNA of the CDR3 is TGTGCCAGTAGTGGGAGGGGCGCTGGTGAGCAGTTCTTC. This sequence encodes CASSGRGAGEQFF.

The CDR3 region has the DNA TGTGCCAGCAGTGCACAACAGGGGAGTGAGCAGTTCTTC. Protein product: CASSAQQGSEQFF. V usage is TRBV27 and J usage is TRBJ2-1; 7 bases are shared with TRBD1. The germline V gene encodes CDR1 MNHEY and CDR2 SMNVEV (reference sequence). This CDR3 is 13 amino acids long. J was trimmed by 9 bases and V by 5 bases; bases with no gene match: 7.

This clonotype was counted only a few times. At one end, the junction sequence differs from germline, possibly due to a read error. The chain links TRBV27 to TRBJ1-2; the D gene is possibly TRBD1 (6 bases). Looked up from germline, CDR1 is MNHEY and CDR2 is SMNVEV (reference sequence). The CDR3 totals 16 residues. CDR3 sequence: CTSSSREKQGPYGYTF. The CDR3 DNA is TGTACCAGCAGCTCAAGGGAGAAACAGGGACCTTATGGCTACACCTTC.

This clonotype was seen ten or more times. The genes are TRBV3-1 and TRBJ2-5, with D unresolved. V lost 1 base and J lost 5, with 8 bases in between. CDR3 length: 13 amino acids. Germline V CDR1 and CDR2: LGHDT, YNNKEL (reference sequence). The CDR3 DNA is TGTGCCAGCAGCCAAGGACCTCAGGAGACCCAGTACTTC. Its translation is CASSQGPQETQYF.

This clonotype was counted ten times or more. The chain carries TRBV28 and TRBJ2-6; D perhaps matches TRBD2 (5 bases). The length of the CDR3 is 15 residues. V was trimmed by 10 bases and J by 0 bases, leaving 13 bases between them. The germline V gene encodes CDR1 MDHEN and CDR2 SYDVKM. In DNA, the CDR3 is TGTGCCACAGGACGGGATCTCTCTGGGGCCAACGTCCTGACTTTC. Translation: CATGRDLSGANVLTF.

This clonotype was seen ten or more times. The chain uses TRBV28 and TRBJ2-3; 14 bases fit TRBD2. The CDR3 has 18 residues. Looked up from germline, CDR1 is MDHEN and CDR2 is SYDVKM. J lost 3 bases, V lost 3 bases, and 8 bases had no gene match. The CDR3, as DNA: TGTGCCAGCAGTTTTCTGGGGAGACTAGCGGGAGGGACAGATACGCAGTATTTT. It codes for CASSFLGRLAGGTDTQYF.

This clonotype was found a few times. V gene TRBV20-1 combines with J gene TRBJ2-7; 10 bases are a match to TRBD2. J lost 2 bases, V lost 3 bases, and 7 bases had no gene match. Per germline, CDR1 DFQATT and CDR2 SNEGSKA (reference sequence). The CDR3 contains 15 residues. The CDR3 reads CSASRSSGSTYEQYF. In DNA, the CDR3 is TGCAGTGCTAGCCGATCTAGCGGGAGCACCTACGAGCAGTACTTC.

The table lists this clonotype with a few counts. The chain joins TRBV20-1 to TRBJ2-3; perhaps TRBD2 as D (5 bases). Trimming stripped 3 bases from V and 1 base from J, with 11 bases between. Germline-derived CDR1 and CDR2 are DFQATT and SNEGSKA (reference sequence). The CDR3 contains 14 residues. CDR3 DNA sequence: TGCAGTGCTAGCAAGGGAGCCCGCACAGATACGCAGTATTTT. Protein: CSASKGARTDTQYF.

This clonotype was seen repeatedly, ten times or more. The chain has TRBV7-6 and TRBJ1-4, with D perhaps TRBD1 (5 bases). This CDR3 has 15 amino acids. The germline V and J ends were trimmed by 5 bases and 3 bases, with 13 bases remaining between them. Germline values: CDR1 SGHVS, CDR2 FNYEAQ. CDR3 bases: TGTGCCAGCAGCCCCCGGGGGTGGGCTAATGAAAAACTGTTTTTT. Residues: CASSPRGWANEKLFF.

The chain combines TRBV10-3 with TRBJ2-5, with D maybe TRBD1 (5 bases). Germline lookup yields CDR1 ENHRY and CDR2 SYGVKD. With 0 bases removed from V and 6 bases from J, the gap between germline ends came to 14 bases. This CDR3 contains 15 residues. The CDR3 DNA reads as TGTGCCATCAGTGAGTCTCGTGACAGTAAACAGACCCAGTACTTC. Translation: CAISESRDSKQTQYF.

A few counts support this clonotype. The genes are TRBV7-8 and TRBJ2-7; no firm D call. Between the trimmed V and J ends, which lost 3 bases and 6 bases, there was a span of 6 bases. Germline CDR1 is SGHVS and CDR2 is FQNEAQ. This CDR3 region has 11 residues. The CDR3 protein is CASSLSGEQYF. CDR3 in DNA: TGTGCCAGCAGCTTGTCGGGCGAGCAGTACTTC.

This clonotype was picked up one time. The DNA of the CDR3 is TGCAGTGCTACGGGCCCTGTGAACACTGAAGCTTTCTTT. Translation gives CSATGPVNTEAFF. The chain joins TRBV20-1 to TRBJ1-1, with D uncertain. This CDR3 comprises 13 residues. CDR1 is DFQATT, CDR2 SNEGSKA, per germline (reference sequence). Trimming stripped 4 bases from V and 0 bases from J, with 9 bases between.

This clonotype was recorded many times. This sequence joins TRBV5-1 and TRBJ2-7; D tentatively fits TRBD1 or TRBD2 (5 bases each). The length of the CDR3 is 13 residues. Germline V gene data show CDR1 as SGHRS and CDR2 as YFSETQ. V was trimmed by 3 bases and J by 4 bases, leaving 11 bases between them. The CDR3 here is CASSSQGPYEQYF. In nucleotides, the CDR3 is TGCGCCAGCAGCTCCCAGGGACCATACGAGCAGTACTTC.

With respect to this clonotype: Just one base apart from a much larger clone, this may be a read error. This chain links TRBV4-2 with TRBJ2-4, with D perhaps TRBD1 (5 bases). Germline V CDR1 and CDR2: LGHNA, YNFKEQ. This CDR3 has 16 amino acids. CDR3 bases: TGTGTCAGCAGCCAAGCCCTAGGGGAATCCAAAAACATTCAGTACTTC. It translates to CVSSQALGESKNIQYF.

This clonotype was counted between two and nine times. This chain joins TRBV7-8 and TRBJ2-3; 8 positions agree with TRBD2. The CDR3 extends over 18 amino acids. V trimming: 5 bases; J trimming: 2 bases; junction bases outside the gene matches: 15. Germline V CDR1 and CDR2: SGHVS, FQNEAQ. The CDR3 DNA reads TGTGCCAGCAGCCTTGGGAGGCGGGAGGTGTGGGTCACAGATACGCAGTATTTT. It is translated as CASSLGRREVWVTDTQYF.

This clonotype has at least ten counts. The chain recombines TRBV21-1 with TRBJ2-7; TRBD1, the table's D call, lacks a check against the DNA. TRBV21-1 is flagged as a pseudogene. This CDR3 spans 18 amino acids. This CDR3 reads CASSKGLYSRDGPYEQYF. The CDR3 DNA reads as TGTGCCAGCAGCAAAGGCCTGTACTCCCGGGACGGACCCTACGAGCAGTACTTC.